Listed below are T cell receptor beta chains from one sample, sequenced in a study of shared clonotypes between healthy human individuals. Here immunoSEQ multiplex PCR was the method, and the copy in TCRdb shows in-frame clones only, minus some. The table has around 2.1 million clones, around 93% seen once. The sample consisted of naive CD8+ T cells from PBMCs. These receptors were taken from a young man in good health. Some clones in this sample may be carry-over from other donors' samples. The CDR3 runs from the conserved cysteine through the conserved F or W. A D gene is named only where the DNA matches it firmly. Rows give clone size only sometimes, using once, few, many, or a class for an expanded clone.

v_call	j_call	d_call	clone_size	cdr3_nt	cdr3_aa
TRBV7-9	TRBJ2-3	TRBD1	-	TGTGCCAGCACCGGACAGGGGGGCACAGATACGCAGTATTTT	CASTGQGGTDTQYF
TRBV7-6	TRBJ2-7	TRBD2	-	TGTGCCAGCAGCTTAGCTGGGACTAGCGACTACGAGCAGTACTTC	CASSLAGTSDYEQYF
TRBV4-1	TRBJ2-3	TRBD2	-	TGCGCCAGCAGCCAAGTTGGGCGGGAGCCAGATACGCAGTATTTT	CASSQVGREPDTQYF
TRBV28	TRBJ2-1	TRBD1	-	TGTGCCAGCAGTCGCCCGGGACAGATCTCCTACAATGAGCAGTTCTTC	CASSRPGQISYNEQFF
TRBV7-8	TRBJ2-1	-	-	TGTGCCAGCAGCCTCAGAGGCACCACCCAGGGCAATGAGCAGTTCTTC	CASSLRGTTQGNEQFF
TRBV6-6	TRBJ2-7	-	-	TGTGCCAGCAGCGAGCTTAACTCCTACGAGCAGTACTTC	CASSELNSYEQYF
TRBV27	TRBJ1-1	-	-	TGTGCCAGCGGGTCCGGCAGGGGCGACACTGAAGCTTTCTTT	CASGSGRGDTEAFF
TRBV7-9	TRBJ1-3	-	-	TGTGCCAGCAGCTTAGCTCCGGGACAATACTCTGGAAACACCATATATTTT	CASSLAPGQYSGNTIYF
TRBV9	TRBJ1-5	-	-	TGTGCCAGCAGCGAACAGGATAGCAATCAGCCCCAGCATTTT	CASSEQDSNQPQHF
TRBV7-8	TRBJ2-7	-	-	TGTGCCAGCAGCTATCCATGGGGCGACTCGACCTACGAGCAGTACTTC	CASSYPWGDSTYEQYF
TRBV7-9	TRBJ2-1	TRBD2	few	TGTGCCAGCTATAGCGGGAGAGTCTACAATGAGCAGTTCTTC	CASYSGRVYNEQFF
TRBV9	TRBJ2-5	TRBD2	-	TGTGCCAGCAGCGTGGGGTTAGCGGGAGGCGAGACCCAGTACTTC	CASSVGLAGGETQYF